Listed here are 10 T cell receptor beta chains from one sample, sequenced in a study of blood T cell repertoires in COVID-19. Assay used: immunoSEQ multiplex PCR; TCRdb lists only in-frame clones, some missing. The sample contains roughly 180,000 clones, roughly 85% of which appear only once. Input material: peripheral blood. These receptors were collected from a woman aged 55-70 years with acute or convalescent COVID-19.

The chain is built from TRBV6-5 and TRBJ1-2; 8 bases are a match to TRBD1. The length of the CDR3 is 14 residues. Per germline, CDR1 MNHEY and CDR2 SVGAGI. V gave up 6 bases and J gave up 6 bases; unmatched junction bases: 9. The DNA of the CDR3 is TGTGCCAGCAGAGGACAGGGTGGGGAGGATGGCTACACCTTC. Translating gives CASRGQGGEDGYTF.

This chain joins TRBV15 and TRBJ2-1; TRBD1 agrees at 10 bases. The CDR3 has 17 amino acids. Germline CDR1 and CDR2: LNHNV and YYDKDF (reference sequence). V trimming: 5 bases; J trimming: 2 bases; junction bases outside the gene matches: 9. CDR3 sequence (DNA): TGTGCCACCAGCGGACTTCCCGGGACAGGGGCCTACAATGAGCAGTTCTTC. Protein: CATSGLPGTGAYNEQFF.

The gene calls are TRBV19 and TRBJ2-3, with 8 bases that match TRBD1. V dropped 6 bases and J dropped 6; count of bases not matched to a gene: 8. Germline V gene lookup returns CDR1 LNHDA and CDR2 SQIVND (reference sequence). The CDR3 sequence is 14 residues long. CDR3 DNA sequence: TGTGCCAGTAGCTCCAGACAGGGGTTGGATACGCAGTATTTT. It codes for CASSSRQGLDTQYF.

The V gene is TRBV29-1, the J gene TRBJ1-1; D is possibly TRBD1 (5 bases). Germline V CDR1 and CDR2: SQVTM, ANQGSEA. This CDR3 spans 13 amino acids. V was pared by 8 bases and J by 1 base, with 14 bases between. The DNA for the CDR3 is TGCAGCTACGTGGGGGGGACGAACACTGAAGCTTTCTTT. Amino acids: CSYVGGTNTEAFF.

The rearrangement links TRBV5-6 to TRBJ2-7; D might be TRBD2 (5 bases). Germline V gives CDR1 SGHDT, CDR2 YYEEEE. Trimming took off 1 base at V and 3 bases at J, with 11 bases between the two ends. This CDR3 has 14 residues. The CDR3 nucleotides are TGTGCCAGCAGCTTGATTAGCGCAGTCTACGAGCAGTACGTC. Translated: CASSLISAVYEQYV.

The V and J genes are TRBV6-5 and TRBJ2-1; D possibly corresponds to TRBD2 (7 bases). This CDR3 comprises 14 residues. CDR1 and CDR2 (germline): MNHEY, SVGAGI. V dropped 4 bases and J dropped 5 bases, with 12 bases sitting between them. CDR3 in DNA: TGTGCCAGCAGTTTAGGGGGGGACCACAATGAGCAGTTCTTC. It codes for CASSLGGDHNEQFF.

This chain uses TRBV10-2 with TRBJ2-5; TRBD1 agrees at 10 bases. The ends lost 6 bases at V and 2 bases at J; junction bases unmatched: 9. Looked up from germline, CDR1 is WSHSY and CDR2 is SAAADI. The CDR3 spans 16 residues. The CDR3 region is CASRPRDRGIQETQYF. The DNA of the CDR3 is TGCGCCAGCAGGCCACGGGACAGGGGCATTCAAGAGACCCAGTACTTC.

This clone was seen once. DNA for the CDR3: TGTGCCAGCCGGAGCGGGAGGGCATCCTACAATGAGCAGTTCTTC. Translated: CASRSGRASYNEQFF. V usage is TRBV28 and J usage is TRBJ2-1; 10 positions match TRBD2. With 8 bases clipped from V and 1 base from J, the junction kept 5 bases outside the gene matches. The germline gives CDR1 MDHEN, CDR2 SYDVKM. This CDR3 spans 15 amino acids.

This rearrangement joins TRBV19 to TRBJ2-1, with D perhaps TRBD2 (7 bases). Trimming removed 2 bases at V and 2 bases at J, with 13 bases between. This CDR3 is 16 amino acids long. Germline CDR1 and CDR2: LNHDA and SQIVND (reference sequence). The CDR3 nucleotides are TGTGCCAGTAGTATAAGTGGGAGGGGGACCTACAATGAGCAGTTCTTC. Its translation is CASSISGRGTYNEQFF.

The sample holds a few counts of this clone. This chain connects TRBV7-9 to TRBJ2-7; 10 bases map to TRBD1. The CDR3 is 12 amino acids. The J segment lost 13 bases and the V segment lost 5 bases, leaving 8 bases of the junction unmatched. CDR1 and CDR2 (germline): SEHNR, FQNEAQ (reference sequence). CDR3 sequence reads: CASSPRDRGVYF. DNA for the CDR3: TGTGCCAGCAGCCCCCGGGACAGGGGAGTCTACTTC. The full variable domain, in which reference TRBV7-9 and TRBJ2-7 provide the parts outside the CDR3, is DTGVSQNPRHKITKRGQNVTFRCDPISEHNRLYWYRQTLGQGPEFLTYFQNEAQLEKSRLLSDRFSAERPKGSFSTLEIQRTEQGDSAMYLCASSPRDRGVYFGPGTRLTVT.